This T cell receptor (beta chain) was obtained from a study of CD8+ T cells in alopecia areata. Study results and limitations: The study found TCR sharing across patients less clear than in mice, possibly for HLA reasons.

Details on this clone: Its antigen is undetermined.

RNA, once extracted, was reverse transcribed into cDNA for use as the sequencing template. The data were produced by immunoSEQ multiplex PCR, yet TCRdb's version contains in-frame clones alone and is incomplete. In the table there are a few hundred thousand clones, around two fifths of which are singletons. V shed 1 base, J shed 6 bases, and the junction held 9 bases outside the gene matches. Germline CDR1 and CDR2: SGHDN and FVKESK. The CDR3 totals 16 residues. Treatment of the sample: oral pan-JAK inhibitor, 5-10 mg twice daily. V gene TRBV14 combines with J gene TRBJ2-1, with 7 bases that match TRBD2. The clonotype comes from a human donor with alopecia areata. The specimen comprised CD4+ T cells sorted from blood, sampled at roughly week 30, from a patient treated with tofacitinib. The CDR3 bases are TGTGCCAGCAGCCAAGGTACATGGACTAGAGCCAATGAGCAGTTCTTC. Its translation: CASSQGTWTRANEQFF.